These 15 T cell receptor beta chains were all obtained from the same sample, sequenced in a study of human T cells and chemical hapten exposure. TCRdb re-called the RACE reads through MiXCR, storing one row per CDR3 protein. The top ten hold 6.5% to 8.5% of the sample, which has over 60,000 distinct CDR3 sequences, about a tenth seen once. The time point was: patch test 2, 6 weeks after DPC sensitization. Specified treatment: therapeutic diphenylcyclopropenone sensitization with weekly scalp DPC. The sequencing here drew on whole blood, taken in connection with sensitization to the hapten diphenylcyclopropenone (DPC). These TCRs come from a woman between 45 and 65 years old with alopecia areata. Some clones in this sample may be carry-over from other donors' samples.

As for this clonotype: A much more abundant neighbour one base away suggests this may be a read error. This chain uses TRBV30 with TRBJ2-1; weak D call: TRBD1 (6 bases). The CDR3 runs 15 residues. With 5 bases removed from V and 2 bases from J, the gap between germline ends came to 16 bases. Germline V gives CDR1 GTSNPN, CDR2 SVGIG (reference sequence). CDR3 sequence (DNA): TGTGCCTGGGCTAGGTTGGGGGCCACCTACAATGAGCAGTTCTTC. Translation gives CAWARLGATYNEQFF.

This clonotype has only a few counts. The CDR3, as DNA: TGTGCCACCATCCCAGCGAAGCTCTACGAGCAGTACTTC. Residues: CATIPAKLYEQYF. The rearrangement links TRBV24-1 to TRBJ2-7, with D unclear. The CDR3 length is 13 residues. The V gene's germline CDR1 is KGHDR and CDR2 SFDVKD. V dropped 8 bases and J dropped 3 bases, with 13 bases sitting between them.

This rearrangement joins TRBV6-5 to TRBJ1-4; no clear D gene. V was shortened by 0 bases and J by 4 bases, with 9 bases between the two germline ends. The CDR3 runs 15 residues. Germline values: CDR1 MNHEY, CDR2 SVGAGI. The CDR3 reads CASSYSTADNEKLFF. DNA for the CDR3: TGTGCCAGCAGTTACTCGACGGCAGATAATGAAAAACTGTTTTTT.

The rearrangement links TRBV7-2 to TRBJ2-7, with D perhaps matching TRBD1 or TRBD2 (6 bases each). The ends were cut back, 2 bases at V and 0 bases at J, with 17 bases in the middle. There are 17 residues in the CDR3. In germline, CDR1 is SGHTA, CDR2 FQGNSA. The CDR3 DNA reads as TGTGCCAGCAGCTTAATGGGGGGCGAGGGCCTCTCCTACGAGCAGTACTTC. Translating it yields CASSLMGGEGLSYEQYF.

This clonotype was observed many times. The genes are TRBV29-1 and TRBJ1-1; TRBD1 might be the D (6 bases). The CDR3 covers 13 residues. V lost 6 bases and J lost 7, with 18 bases in between. The germline V gene encodes CDR1 SQVTM and CDR2 ANQGSEA. This CDR3 is CSVLTTVDSEAFF. The CDR3, as DNA: TGCAGCGTCCTTACTACCGTGGACAGTGAAGCTTTCTTT. Variable domain in full (rest from reference TRBV29-1 and TRBJ1-1): SAVISQKPSRDICQRGTSLTIQCQVDSQVTMMFWYRQQPGQSLTLIATANQGSEATYESGFVIDKFPISRPNLTFSTLTVSNMSPEDSSIYLCSVLTTVDSEAFFGQGTRLTVV.

This clonotype was recorded at least ten times. The chain links TRBV30 to TRBJ1-1; D may be TRBD1 (6 bases). Germline V gene data show CDR1 as GTSNPN and CDR2 as SVGIG (reference sequence). The CDR3 totals 12 residues. The V end was cut by 5 bases, the J end by 5 bases, with 12 bases between. The CDR3 sequence: CAWEQGGTEAFF. CDR3 sequence (DNA): TGTGCCTGGGAACAGGGAGGAACTGAAGCTTTCTTT. Together with reference TRBV30 and TRBJ1-1, the CDR3 gives the full variable domain: SQTIHQWPATLVQPVGSPLSLECTVEGTSNPNLYWYRQAAGRGLQLLFYSVGIGQISSEVPQNLSASRPQDRQFILSSKKLLLSDSGFYLCAWEQGGTEAFFGQGTRLTVV.

This clonotype was observed a few times. The chain uses TRBV6-6 and TRBJ2-5, with a weak D call TRBD1 (6 bases). CDR1 MNHNY and CDR2 SVGAGI come from the germline V gene (reference sequence). Trimming pared 5 bases from V and 2 bases from J, leaving 12 bases between. This CDR3 contains 14 residues. CDR3 loop: CASSLLGQQETQYF. DNA of the CDR3: TGTGCCAGCAGTCTTCTCGGACAGCAAGAGACCCAGTACTTC.

Many counts were recorded for this clonotype. This chain joins TRBV11-3 and TRBJ2-1; the match to TRBD2 covers 9 bases. V lost 1 base to trimming and J lost 4 bases; unmatched junction nucleotides: 8. From germline, CDR1 is SGHNT and CDR2 YENEEA. CDR3 length: 17 residues. The CDR3 bases are TGTGCCAGCAGCTTAGTTCCTAGCGGGATCCTTTACAATGAGCAGTTCTTC. Protein sequence: CASSLVPSGILYNEQFF.

On this clonotype: The CDR3 does not end in the conserved phenylalanine or tryptophan, so this is likely a read error. The limits of the CDR3 on the DNA are not certain, so only TCRdb's listed CDR3 is given. This chain links TRBV7-8 with TRBJ1-1; the DNA was not compared with TRBD1, the D call given in the table. Germline CDR1 SGHVS, CDR2 FQNEAQ. Counting both end residues, the CDR3 totals 12 amino acids. This CDR3 reads CASSPRTGHISP.

This clonotype was counted many times. V is TRBV19 and J is TRBJ1-2; D is unclear. V shed 8 bases and J shed 8 bases, with 21 bases lying between them. Germline V gene lookup returns CDR1 LNHDA and CDR2 SQIVND (reference sequence). The CDR3 spans 14 residues. The CDR3 sequence: CASSSFRTTNGYTF. CDR3 sequence (DNA): TGTGCCAGTTCATCCTTCCGAACAACAAACGGCTACACCTTC.

CDR3 sequence reads: CASSRAQYRDSTEAFF. CDR3 DNA sequence: TGTGCCAGCAGTCGCGCCCAATACCGGGACAGCACTGAAGCTTTCTTT. The gene calls are TRBV6-6 and TRBJ1-1, with 7 bases that match TRBD1. Germline-derived CDR1 and CDR2 are MNHNY and SVGAGI (reference sequence). J was trimmed by 4 bases and V by 5 bases; bases with no gene match: 13. The CDR3 spans 16 residues.

The rearrangement joins TRBV29-1 to TRBJ2-1; TRBD1 might be the D (6 bases). The V gene's germline CDR1 is SQVTM and CDR2 ANQGSEA. The CDR3 is 14 residues long. Trimming removed 7 bases from V and 4 bases from J, with 17 bases in between. DNA for the CDR3: TGCAGCGCCGCGGAAACAGGGAATTACAATGAGCAGTTCTTC. Its protein is CSAAETGNYNEQFF.

This clonotype was found many times. This sequence joins TRBV4-1 and TRBJ2-1; the D gene is possibly TRBD1 (5 bases). The CDR3 spans 14 residues. V was cut by 3 bases and J by 8 bases, with 14 bases left in between. Germline V CDR1 and CDR2: MGHRA, YSYEKL. The CDR3 here is CASSQTRTTYEQFF. The CDR3 DNA is TGCGCCAGCAGCCAGACTCGGACAACCTATGAGCAGTTCTTC.

The sample holds many counts of this clonotype. The V and J genes are TRBV12-3 or TRBV12-4 and TRBJ2-6, with D uncertain. The CDR3 sequence is 14 residues long. The V end was cut by 3 bases, the J end by 4 bases, with 7 bases between. The CDR3 DNA sequence: TGTGCCAGCAGTTTGGCTGGGGGGGCCAACGTCCTGACTTTC. Translating it yields CASSLAGGANVLTF.

In its sample, this clonotype was seen many times. The chain combines TRBV10-3 with TRBJ2-3; D possibly corresponds to TRBD2 (5 bases). V shed 4 bases and J shed 6 bases, with 11 bases lying between them. The CDR3 loop spans 13 amino acids. The germline V gene has CDR1 ENHRY and CDR2 SYGVKD. In DNA, the CDR3 is TGTGCCATCAGTGGGTCACTAGAGGATACGCAGTATTTT. Translated: CAISGSLEDTQYF.